The clone carrying this T cell receptor beta chain was counted ten times or more. Its cognate antigen is unknown. This sample is part of a study of glioma-infiltrating T cells. Study findings and constraints: Tissue-blood divergence was below expectation in non-neoplastic patients, above in gliomas. Tissue and blood shared very few CDR3 sequences.

This CDR3 has 15 residues. The V and J ends lost 3 bases and 2 bases, in that order; junction bases with no gene match: 10. Germline V gives CDR1 DFQATT, CDR2 SNEGSKA (reference sequence). TCR alpha and beta CDR3 regions were amplified from RNA using iRepertoire nested multiplex PCR. Tissue mRNA or PBMC total RNA, 100-400 ng, went into one-step reverse transcription and amplification. MiXCR, applied by TCRdb to the multiplex PCR reads, yields one record per CDR3 protein. This table has approximately 90,000 distinct CDR3 sequences, roughly 23% appearing once. This clonotype was obtained from a human donor with low-grade glioma or glioblastoma, undergoing nonglioma brain surgery, or in good health (not recorded which). The chain uses TRBV20-1 and TRBJ2-7; the match to TRBD1 covers 7 bases. Sequenced sample: glioma tissue, nonneoplastic brain tissue, or PBMCs (not recorded which). The DNA of the CDR3 is TGCAGTGCTAGTGATATCGGACAGGCGACCTACGAGCAGTACTTC. Its protein is CSASDIGQATYEQYF.